A selection of T cell receptor beta chains follows, all from one sample in a study of cytomegalovirus exposure and HLA in healthy donors. Clones were sequenced by immunoSEQ multiplex PCR, and TCRdb holds only the in-frame ones, with some missing. The data include about 58,000 clones; the top ten clones carry roughly 2.1%. The sequencing sample was made of PBMCs. The receptors derive from a woman aged 18 to 35 in good health and CMV-seronegative. Both conserved end residues are part of each CDR3. The D gene is left open where the match is weak.

v_gene	j_gene	d_gene	CDR3nt	CDR3aa
TRBV19	TRBJ2-2	-	TGTGCCAGTACTTTAGGACTCGGAGCCGGGGAGCTGTTTTTT	CASTLGLGAGELFF
TRBV6-5	TRBJ2-1	TRBD2	TGTGCCAGCAGAGCCAGACTAGCCTCCGACAATGAGCAGTTCTTC	CASRARLASDNEQFF
TRBV5-1	TRBJ2-7	-	TGCGCCAGCAGGAGGATCGGCCGCACGGGCGAGCAGTACTTC	CASRRIGRTGEQYF
TRBV5-1	TRBJ2-6	TRBD1	TGCGCCAGCAGCTTGGGACAGGGGGGAACCAACGTCCTGACTTTC	CASSLGQGGTNVLTF
TRBV29-1	TRBJ2-7	-	TGCAGCGTTGTAGGGGCTCCCTCCTACGAGCAGTACTTC	CSVVGAPSYEQYF
TRBV5-6	TRBJ2-5	-	TGTGCCAGCACCTCGTTACCAGCGAGCATCTCCAGCCAAGAGACCCAGTACTTC	CASTSLPASISSQETQYF
TRBV9	TRBJ2-2	TRBD1	TGTGCCAGCAGCCCACGGGACAGGGGGTACACCGGGGAGCTGTTTTTT	CASSPRDRGYTGELFF
TRBV6-1	TRBJ2-3	TRBD1	TGTGCCAGCAGTGAAGCGGACAGGGTCTGGGCCGATAAGCAGTATTTT	CASSEADRVWADKQYF
TRBV10-3	TRBJ2-4	-	TGTGCCACCGCTTTGGGGCGAGCCCTAGCCAAAAACATTCAGTACTTC	CATALGRALAKNIQYF
TRBV7-9	TRBJ1-2	-	TGTGCCAGCAGCCCTTTGGGGGGGGGAAGAGGATTCTATGGCTACACCTTC	CASSPLGGGRGFYGYTF
TRBV5-1	TRBJ1-6	-	TGCGCCAGTAACCGAGGCCCAGATAGTTCACCCCTCCACTTT	CASNRGPDSSPLHF